These 10 T cell receptor beta chains were all obtained from the same sample, sequenced in a study of beta chain features in type 1 diabetes. General study results and limits: Shortening that was moderate but significant affected the TCRB CDR3s of Type 1 diabetes patients in all four CD4+ subsets.

Antigens for these TCRs are unknown. Expressed TCRB transcripts got sequenced, as all isolated RNA was reverse transcribed. Assay used: immunoSEQ multiplex PCR; TCRdb lists only in-frame clones, some missing. The table includes 600,000 to 700,000 clones, about an eighth detected once. The sample was naive CD4+ T cells from blood. The receptors originated from a young man with type 1 diabetes.

This clone was found a few times. This chain links TRBV5-6 with TRBJ1-2; D may be TRBD1 (6 bases). The V end was cut by 9 bases, the J end by 6 bases, with 18 bases between. In germline, CDR1 is SGHDT, CDR2 YYEEEE. The CDR3 extends over 13 amino acids. CDR3 sequence reads: CATLRQELDGYTF. The DNA for the CDR3 is TGTGCCACCCTTCGACAGGAGCTGGATGGCTACACCTTC.

CDR3 in DNA: TGTGCCAGCAGCTCGGGACAGGGGGTTTACGAGCAGTACTTC. Translated: CASSSGQGVYEQYF. The chain carries TRBV7-2 and TRBJ2-7; 11 nucleotides match TRBD1. The CDR3 is 14 residues long. V gave up 4 bases and J gave up 4 bases; unmatched junction bases: 3. Germline V lookup: CDR1 SGHTA, CDR2 FQGNSA. Filled out from reference TRBV7-2 and TRBJ2-7, the complete variable domain reads GAGVSQSPSNKVTEKGKDVELRCDPISGHTALYWYRQSLGQGLEFLIYFQGNSAPDKSGLPSDRFSAERTGGSVSTLTIQRTQQEDSAVYLCASSSGQGVYEQYFGPGTRLTVT.

The V call is TRBV6-6, the J call TRBJ1-3, with D hard to call. The CDR3 has 14 amino acids. V lost 5 bases and J lost 0, with 8 bases in between. Germline V gives CDR1 MNHNY, CDR2 SVGAGI (reference sequence). The CDR3 spells CASSPGISGNTIYF. Here the CDR3 DNA reads TGTGCCAGCAGTCCTGGAATCTCTGGAAACACCATATATTTT.

This clone has only a few counts. The chain couples TRBV15 to TRBJ2-2; no clear D. The CDR3 has 16 residues. The V end was cut by 0 bases, the J end by 1 base, with 9 bases between. Per germline, CDR1 LNHNV and CDR2 YYDKDF (reference sequence). CDR3 in amino acids: CATSRESPGNTGELFF. In nucleotides, the CDR3 is TGTGCCACCAGCAGAGAGAGCCCGGGGAACACCGGGGAGCTGTTTTTT.

A few counts support this clone. The J gene is TRBJ2-7, the V gene TRBV7-6; D tentatively reads TRBD1 or TRBD2 (6 bases each). Germline loops: CDR1 SGHVS, CDR2 FNYEAQ. The CDR3 is made up of 16 amino acids. V was pared by 5 bases and J by 0 bases, with 17 bases between. For the CDR3, the DNA is TGTGCCAGCAGCCCAGGGGCTATCGGGAGCTCCTACGAGCAGTACTTC. Its protein is CASSPGAIGSSYEQYF. Filled out from reference TRBV7-6 and TRBJ2-7, the complete variable domain reads GAGVSQSPRYKVTKRGQDVALRCDPISGHVSLYWYRQALGQGPEFLTYFNYEAQQDKSGLPNDRFSAERPEGSISTLTIQRTEQRDSAMYRCASSPGAIGSSYEQYFGPGTRLTVT.

The rearrangement joins TRBV7-9 to TRBJ1-1; 8 bases map to TRBD1. Germline CDR1 reads SEHNR; CDR2 reads FQNEAQ (reference sequence). V was pared by 5 bases and J by 0 bases, with 8 bases of the junction left unmatched. The CDR3 consists of 16 residues. In DNA form, the CDR3 reads TGTGCCAGCAGCCCCGGGACAGGTGTTCTGAACACTGAAGCTTTCTTT. Translated: CASSPGTGVLNTEAFF.

The rearrangement uses TRBV29-1 and TRBJ2-3, with unresolved D. V was cut by 5 bases and J by 4 bases, with 16 bases left in between. Germline V gene lookup returns CDR1 SQVTM and CDR2 ANQGSEA. CDR3 length: 14 residues. The CDR3: CSVLAVALADTQYF. CDR3 DNA sequence: TGCAGCGTTCTCGCGGTAGCTCTCGCAGATACGCAGTATTTT.

This clone showed up just a few times. The chain employs TRBV7-2 and TRBJ2-3, with 10 positions matching TRBD2. The CDR3 covers 16 residues. The ends lost 4 bases at V and 3 bases at J; junction bases unmatched: 7. Germline CDR1 is SGHTA and CDR2 is FQGNSA. The CDR3 region is CASSSLAGLGTDTQYF. DNA of the CDR3: TGTGCCAGCAGCTCACTAGCGGGGCTGGGGACAGATACGCAGTATTTT. Full variable domain (outside the CDR3, taken from reference TRBV7-2 and TRBJ2-3): GAGVSQSPSNKVTEKGKDVELRCDPISGHTALYWYRQSLGQGLEFLIYFQGNSAPDKSGLPSDRFSAERTGGSVSTLTIQRTQQEDSAVYLCASSSLAGLGTDTQYFGPGTRLTVL.

The CDR3 reads CASSAPNNSPLHF. CDR3 nucleotides: TGTGCCAGCAGTGCTCCAAATAATTCACCCCTCCACTTT. The V and J genes are TRBV25-1 and TRBJ1-6, with D unresolved. V lost 4 bases and J 5 bases, leaving 6 bases between the germline ends. The CDR3 is 13 amino acids. Germline V gene sequence: CDR1 MGHDK, CDR2 SYGVNS.

The chain has TRBV19 and TRBJ2-1; a weak D match, TRBD2 (6 bases). Germline CDR1 LNHDA, CDR2 SQIVND (reference sequence). The V end was cut by 7 bases, the J end by 7 bases, with 17 bases between. CDR3 length: 14 residues. The CDR3 loop is CASTTLTRQNEQFF. CDR3 sequence (DNA): TGTGCCAGTACCACCCTGACTAGGCAGAATGAGCAGTTCTTC.